These T cell receptor beta chains were read from a single sample in a study of blood T cell repertoires in COVID-19. Here immunoSEQ multiplex PCR was the method, and the copy in TCRdb shows in-frame clones only, minus some. The sample includes under 350,000 clones, 85% to 90% seen only once; the top ten take around 4.4%. The material sequenced was peripheral blood. All receptors come from a man between 35 and 55 years old with acute or convalescent COVID-19. CDR3s include the opening cysteine and the closing phenylalanine or tryptophan. Fields, in order: CDR3 DNA, CDR3 protein, J gene, V gene, clone size, D gene. A D gene is named only where the DNA matches it firmly. Only part of the rows carry a size: once, few, many, or a class if the clone is expanded.

DNA: TGTGCCAGTACCTACAGGGGTGGCTATGGCTACACCTTC
CDR3: CASTYRGGYGYTF
J: TRBJ1-2
V: TRBV19
size: -
D: TRBD1

DNA: TGTGCCAGCAGCCTCCAGACTAGCGGGCAAGGAGATACGCAGTATTTT
CDR3: CASSLQTSGQGDTQYF
J: TRBJ2-3
V: TRBV3-1/TRBV3-2
size: -
D: TRBD2

DNA: TGTGCCAGCAGTTCCTCCCTAACTAGCTCCATTAAGGATACGCAGTATTTT
CDR3: CASSSSLTSSIKDTQYF
J: TRBJ2-3
V: TRBV27
size: few
D: -

DNA: TGTGCCAGCAGCTTGGAGGGGGCGGGGGGCCCCAACTATGGCTACACCTTC
CDR3: CASSLEGAGGPNYGYTF
J: TRBJ1-2
V: TRBV5-6
size: -
D: TRBD1

DNA: TGTGCCAGCAGGGGAATCGCGGGGTTTGAGCAGTACTTC
CDR3: CASRGIAGFEQYF
J: TRBJ2-7
V: TRBV6-5
size: -
D: -

DNA: TGCGCCAGCAGTGAGTCTCAGCGGGGGTCCCGGGGCACAGATACGCAGTATTTT
CDR3: CASSESQRGSRGTDTQYF
J: TRBJ2-3
V: TRBV10-1
size: -
D: TRBD2

DNA: TGTGCCAGCAGCGCCCAGAATACCCAGTACTTC
CDR3: CASSAQNTQYF
J: TRBJ2-5
V: TRBV3-1/TRBV3-2
size: -
D: -

DNA: TGTGCCAGCAAAGGCAGGTCCTACGAGCAGTACTTC
CDR3: CASKGRSYEQYF
J: TRBJ2-7
V: TRBV28
size: -
D: -

DNA: TGTGCCAGCAGCACCTCCGGGACAGGGGCGTCCGGCTACACCTTC
CDR3: CASSTSGTGASGYTF
J: TRBJ1-2
V: TRBV6-5
size: -
D: TRBD1

DNA: TGTGCCAGCAGTAGCGAGACAGGGCCTACCTACGAGCAGTACTTC
CDR3: CASSSETGPTYEQYF
J: TRBJ2-7
V: TRBV2
size: -
D: TRBD1

DNA: TGTGCCAGCAGCTTGGTACAGGTAGGGTCACCCCTCCACTTT
CDR3: CASSLVQVGSPLHF
J: TRBJ1-6
V: TRBV5-6
size: -
D: -

DNA: TGTGCCAGTAGTATAGATCCGGGACTCTACAATGAGCAGTTCTTC
CDR3: CASSIDPGLYNEQFF
J: TRBJ2-1
V: TRBV19
size: -
D: -

DNA: TGTGCCAGCAGCCAAGGGGTCTTTAATGAAAAACTGTTTTTT
CDR3: CASSQGVFNEKLFF
J: TRBJ1-4
V: TRBV2
size: -
D: -

DNA: TGTGCCAGCAGGGCGGGGAGCTCCTACGAGCAGTACTTC
CDR3: CASRAGSSYEQYF
J: TRBJ2-7
V: TRBV6-5
size: -
D: -

DNA: TGTGCCAGCAGCCCCCTAGCGGGGGCTTCCTACAATGAGCAGTTCTTC
CDR3: CASSPLAGASYNEQFF
J: TRBJ2-1
V: TRBV5-4
size: -
D: TRBD2

DNA: TGTGCCAGCAGTAGAGGCTACGAGCAGTACTTC
CDR3: CASSRGYEQYF
J: TRBJ2-7
V: TRBV25-1
size: -
D: -

DNA: TGTGCCAGCAGTTTATCGGGGGGGAGGTTAGACACTGAAGCTTTCTTT
CDR3: CASSLSGGRLDTEAFF
J: TRBJ1-1
V: TRBV27
size: few
D: -

DNA: TGTGCCAGCAGCCAGAGAGAGCGGGGGGGCAGGGATACGCAGTATTTT
CDR3: CASSQRERGGRDTQYF
J: TRBJ2-3
V: TRBV3-1/TRBV3-2
size: once
D: TRBD2

DNA: TGTGCCAGCAACTTCGGACAGGACTATGGCTACACCTTC
CDR3: CASNFGQDYGYTF
J: TRBJ1-2
V: TRBV9
size: -
D: TRBD1

DNA: TGTGCCAGCAGCTTTATACAGGGGGCCTACAATGAGCAGTTCTTC
CDR3: CASSFIQGAYNEQFF
J: TRBJ2-1
V: TRBV7-9
size: -
D: TRBD1

DNA: TGTGCCAGTAGTACGGCCTATAACAGGGGCCTACAAGAGACCCAGTACTTC
CDR3: CASSTAYNRGLQETQYF
J: TRBJ2-5
V: TRBV19
size: -
D: TRBD1

DNA: TGCGCCAGCAGCTTGGTGGGGGGTCAGGGTAGGGCCCAGCATTTT
CDR3: CASSLVGGQGRAQHF
J: TRBJ1-5
V: TRBV5-1
size: once
D: -

DNA: TGCGCCAGCAGTCAATCGGACTACGGTTCCGGGGGGGGCAACTACGAGCAGTACTTC
CDR3: CASSQSDYGSGGGNYEQYF
J: TRBJ2-7
V: TRBV23-1
size: -
D: TRBD2

DNA: TGTGCCAGCAGCGTGTCGGCAGGGGGCGATAGGGGAAACACCATATATTTT
CDR3: CASSVSAGGDRGNTIYF
J: TRBJ1-3
V: TRBV9
size: -
D: TRBD1

DNA: TGCGCCAGCAAACATAATCGGCCCGATCCACGGGGGCAGTTCTTC
CDR3: CASKHNRPDPRGQFF
J: TRBJ2-1
V: TRBV4-1
size: -
D: -

DNA: TGTGCCATCAGTGAATGGGGGGGCGACTATGGCTACACCTTC
CDR3: CAISEWGGDYGYTF
J: TRBJ1-2
V: TRBV10-3
size: -
D: -

DNA: TGCAGTGCTAGTAGGGGGGGGGATCAGCCCCAGCATTTT
CDR3: CSASRGGDQPQHF
J: TRBJ1-5
V: TRBV20-1
size: -
D: -

DNA: TGTGCCAGCAGCTTATATCGGGGTTTGAACACTGAAGCTTTCTTT
CDR3: CASSLYRGLNTEAFF
J: TRBJ1-1
V: TRBV7-9
size: -
D: -

DNA: TGCGCCAGCAGCTTTGGGTCAGGGGGCTCCTACGAGCAGTACTTC
CDR3: CASSFGSGGSYEQYF
J: TRBJ2-7
V: TRBV5-1
size: -
D: TRBD1

DNA: TGTGCCAGTGGACAGAGCCTCCTGGGTGAGCAGTACTTC
CDR3: CASGQSLLGEQYF
J: TRBJ2-7
V: TRBV6-5
size: -
D: -

DNA: TGTGCCAGCTCACCCCCGGGACAGGGGGCGCGTAAACTGTTTTTT
CDR3: CASSPPGQGARKLFF
J: TRBJ1-4
V: TRBV18
size: -
D: TRBD1

DNA: TGTGCCAGCAGCTTAGATGGAGGAGGGAATCAGCCCCAGCATTTT
CDR3: CASSLDGGGNQPQHF
J: TRBJ1-5
V: TRBV7-2
size: -
D: -

DNA: TGTGCCAGCAGTCCGGGACAGGGAAACTACAATGAGCAGTTCTTC
CDR3: CASSPGQGNYNEQFF
J: TRBJ2-1
V: TRBV11-2
size: -
D: TRBD1

DNA: TGTGCCAGCAGGGGACAGGGGGCCATCTACAATGAGCAGTTCTTC
CDR3: CASRGQGAIYNEQFF
J: TRBJ2-1
V: TRBV6-6
size: few
D: TRBD1

DNA: TGTGCCTGGAGTGTTCCCGACGGGGGGCACACTGAAGCTTTCTTT
CDR3: CAWSVPDGGHTEAFF
J: TRBJ1-1
V: TRBV30
size: once
D: -

DNA: TGTGCCTGGAGTATATCTTGGACAGGTGGGCATGGCTACACCTTC
CDR3: CAWSISWTGGHGYTF
J: TRBJ1-2
V: TRBV30
size: -
D: TRBD1

DNA: TGTGCCAGCAGCTTAGAAGGGGGCGGCGAAAAACTGTTTTTT
CDR3: CASSLEGGGEKLFF
J: TRBJ1-4
V: TRBV11-2
size: -
D: TRBD1

DNA: TGTGCCTGGAGCAGGGTTGTTTCCTACGAGCAGTACTTC
CDR3: CAWSRVVSYEQYF
J: TRBJ2-7
V: TRBV30
size: -
D: -

DNA: TGTGCCAGTAGTATTGTCGCGGGGAGCACAGATACGCAGTATTTT
CDR3: CASSIVAGSTDTQYF
J: TRBJ2-3
V: TRBV19
size: -
D: -

DNA: TGTGCCAGCAGCTGGACAGGGGAAGGCTACACCTTC
CDR3: CASSWTGEGYTF
J: TRBJ1-2
V: TRBV12-3/TRBV12-4
size: -
D: TRBD1

DNA: TGTGCCACCAGTGATTTGGTCTTTGATACGCAGTATTTT
CDR3: CATSDLVFDTQYF
J: TRBJ2-3
V: TRBV24-1
size: once
D: -

DNA: TGTGCCAGCAGCGTGCAGGGATTCCCCACAGATACGCAGTATTTT
CDR3: CASSVQGFPTDTQYF
J: TRBJ2-3
V: TRBV9
size: -
D: -

DNA: TGCGCCAGCAGTTCCGCAATACAGGGAGGGAAAGGCTACACCTTC
CDR3: CASSSAIQGGKGYTF
J: TRBJ1-2
V: TRBV5-1
size: once
D: -

DNA: TGTGCCACCAGTGAATCTATTAGCGGGGCCGTTCACACCGGGGAGCTGTTTTTT
CDR3: CATSESISGAVHTGELFF
J: TRBJ2-2
V: TRBV24-1
size: -
D: TRBD2

DNA: TGTGCCAGCAGCTTGTCAGGGGCCGGCAATCAGCCCCAGCATTTT
CDR3: CASSLSGAGNQPQHF
J: TRBJ1-5
V: TRBV5-6
size: -
D: -

DNA: TGTGCCAGTAGTCTGGGCAGGGTAACTGAAGCTTTCTTT
CDR3: CASSLGRVTEAFF
J: TRBJ1-1
V: TRBV19
size: -
D: -

DNA: TGTGCCAGCAGCCTGGACAGGGGGAACACTGAAGCTTTCTTT
CDR3: CASSLDRGNTEAFF
J: TRBJ1-1
V: TRBV2
size: -
D: TRBD1

DNA: TGTGCCAGCAGTTACAACAATGAGCAGTTCTTC
CDR3: CASSYNNEQFF
J: TRBJ2-1
V: TRBV27
size: -
D: -